Sequencing of this TCR beta chain was carried out in a study of technical replicates of blood from several donors. The germline V gene encodes CDR1 SGDLS and CDR2 YYNGEE. This CDR3 has 15 residues. V was cut by 1 base and J by 1 base, with 9 bases left in between. Data came from immunoSEQ multiplex PCR; TCRdb stores just in-frame clones and leaves some out. The sample comprises about 15,000 clones, 82% of which are singletons, and about 9.4% rests with the top ten. Specimen: PBMCs. The receptor comes from a human donor in good health. Some clones in this sample may be carry-over from other donors' samples. V and J are TRBV9 and TRBJ1-3; D may be TRBD1 (5 bases). CDR3 residues: CASSVMGRSGNTIYF. CDR3 nucleotides: TGTGCCAGCAGCGTAATGGGGCGATCTGGAAACACCATATATTTT.